This TCR beta chain was captured by sequencing in a study of CD8 T cells in Susac syndrome. Study results and limitations: The study conceded that its TCR sequencing and HLA analysis involved relatively few individuals.

CD8+ and CD4+ blood T cells underwent TCR beta sequencing. The CDR3 is made up of 16 amino acids. An input of about 0.5 to 1 ug of RNA was subjected to reverse transcription using random hexamers. From the immunoSEQ multiplex PCR reads, TCRdb called clonotypes with MiXCR, one entry per CDR3 protein. The sample lists roughly 330,000 distinct CDR3 sequences, 92% seen once, with 0.065% in the top ten. As to this clonotype: Its antigen is currently unknown.

The TCR originated in a human donor with multiple sclerosis. The sample was CD4+ T cells from PBMCs. This chain connects TRBV21-1 to TRBJ2-1; the D call in the table, TRBD1, was not verified against the DNA. TRBV21-1 is annotated as a pseudogene. The CDR3 loop is CASSKGWQGAFDEQFF. The CDR3 nucleotides read TGTGCCAGCAGCAAAGGGTGGCAGGGGGCTTTTGATGAGCAGTTCTTC.